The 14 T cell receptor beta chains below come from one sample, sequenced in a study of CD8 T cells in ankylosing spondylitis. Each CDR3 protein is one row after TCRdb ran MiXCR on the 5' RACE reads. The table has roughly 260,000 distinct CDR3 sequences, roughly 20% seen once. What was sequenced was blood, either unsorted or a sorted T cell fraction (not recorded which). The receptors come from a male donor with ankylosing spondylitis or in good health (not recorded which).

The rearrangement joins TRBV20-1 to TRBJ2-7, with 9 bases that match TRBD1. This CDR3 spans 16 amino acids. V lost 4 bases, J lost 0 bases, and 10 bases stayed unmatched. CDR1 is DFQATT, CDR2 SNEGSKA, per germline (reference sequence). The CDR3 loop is CSAMGWGQGFSYEQYV. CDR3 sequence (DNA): TGCAGTGCTATGGGTTGGGGACAGGGCTTCTCCTACGAGCAGTACGTC.

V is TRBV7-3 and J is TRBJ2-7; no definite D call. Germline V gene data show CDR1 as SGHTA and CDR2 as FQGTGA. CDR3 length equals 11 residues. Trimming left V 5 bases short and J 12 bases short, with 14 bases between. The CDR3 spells CASSLSGVAYV. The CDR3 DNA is TGTGCCAGCAGCCTTTCGGGCGTGGCGTACGTC.

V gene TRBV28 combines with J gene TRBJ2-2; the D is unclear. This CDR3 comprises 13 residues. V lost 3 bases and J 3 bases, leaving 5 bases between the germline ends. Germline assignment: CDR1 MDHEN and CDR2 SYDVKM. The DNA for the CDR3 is TGTGCCAGCAGTTTGCGGTACACCGGGGAGCTGTTTTTT. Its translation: CASSLRYTGELFF.

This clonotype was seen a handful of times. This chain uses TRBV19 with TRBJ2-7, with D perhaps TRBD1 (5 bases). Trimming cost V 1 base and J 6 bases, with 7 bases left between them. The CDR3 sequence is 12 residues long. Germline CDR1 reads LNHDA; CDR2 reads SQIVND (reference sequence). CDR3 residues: CASSIVRAEQYV. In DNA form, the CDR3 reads TGTGCCAGTAGTATAGTCAGGGCCGAGCAGTACGTC.

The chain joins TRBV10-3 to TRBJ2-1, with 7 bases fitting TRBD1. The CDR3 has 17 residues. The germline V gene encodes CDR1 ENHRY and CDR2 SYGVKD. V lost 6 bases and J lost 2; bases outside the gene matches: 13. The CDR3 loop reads CAISQDRVPSPYNEQFF. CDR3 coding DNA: TGTGCCATCAGCCAAGACAGGGTCCCCTCCCCCTACAATGAGCAGTTCTTC.

The CDR3 bases are TGTGCCAGCAGAAAGGGGATGGCCAATGAAAAACTGTTTTTT. Protein: CASRKGMANEKLFF. This sequence joins TRBV6-1 and TRBJ1-4, with D tentatively TRBD1 (5 bases). Looked up from germline, CDR1 is MNHNS and CDR2 is SASEGT. The V end lost 6 bases, the J end lost 5 bases, and 13 bases lay between the germline ends. This CDR3 spans 14 amino acids.

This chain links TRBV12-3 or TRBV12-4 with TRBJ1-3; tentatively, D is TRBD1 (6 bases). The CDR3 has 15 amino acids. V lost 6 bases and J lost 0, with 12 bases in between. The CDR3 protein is CASRDTGSSGNTIYF. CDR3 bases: TGTGCCAGCAGAGATACAGGGAGCTCTGGAAACACCATATATTTT.

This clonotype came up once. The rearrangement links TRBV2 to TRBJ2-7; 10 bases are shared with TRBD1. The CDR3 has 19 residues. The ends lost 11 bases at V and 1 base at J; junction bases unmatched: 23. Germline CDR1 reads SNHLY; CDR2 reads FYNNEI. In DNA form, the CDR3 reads TGTGCCTTCAGTCTCCCTGCGGCGGACAGGGGGGAAAGGTCCTACGAGCAGTACGTC. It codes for CAFSLPAADRGERSYEQYV.

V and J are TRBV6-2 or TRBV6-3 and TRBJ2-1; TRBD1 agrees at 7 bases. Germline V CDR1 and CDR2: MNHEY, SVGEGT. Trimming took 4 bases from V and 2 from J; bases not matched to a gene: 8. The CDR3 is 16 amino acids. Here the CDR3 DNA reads TGTGCCAGCAGTTTCTTTGCCGGGACAGCCTACAATGAGCAGTTCTTC. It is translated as CASSFFAGTAYNEQFF.

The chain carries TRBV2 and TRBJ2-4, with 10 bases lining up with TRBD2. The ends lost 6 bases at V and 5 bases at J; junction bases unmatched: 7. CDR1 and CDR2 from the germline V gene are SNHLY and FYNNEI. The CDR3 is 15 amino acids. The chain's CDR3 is CASRIAGGGQNIQYF. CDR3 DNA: TGTGCCAGCAGGATAGCGGGAGGAGGCCAAAACATTCAGTACTTC.

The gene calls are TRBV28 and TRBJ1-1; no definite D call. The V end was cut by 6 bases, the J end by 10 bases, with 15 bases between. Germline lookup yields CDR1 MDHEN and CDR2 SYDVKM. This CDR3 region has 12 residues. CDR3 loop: CASSFRVMGAFF. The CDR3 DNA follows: TGTGCCAGCAGCTTCCGGGTCATGGGAGCTTTCTTT.

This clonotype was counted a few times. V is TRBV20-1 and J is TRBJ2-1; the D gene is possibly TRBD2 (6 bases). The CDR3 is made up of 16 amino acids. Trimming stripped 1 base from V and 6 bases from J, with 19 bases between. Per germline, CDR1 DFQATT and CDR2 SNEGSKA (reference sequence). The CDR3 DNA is TGCAGTGCTAGAGGACCTAGGCTAGCGTTCACCAATGAGCAGTTCTTC. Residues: CSARGPRLAFTNEQFF.

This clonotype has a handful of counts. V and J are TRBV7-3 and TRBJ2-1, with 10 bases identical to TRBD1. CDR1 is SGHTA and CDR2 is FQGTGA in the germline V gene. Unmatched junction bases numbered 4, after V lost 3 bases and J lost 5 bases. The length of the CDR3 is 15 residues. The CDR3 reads CASSLDRGFHNEQFF. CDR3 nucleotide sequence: TGTGCCAGCAGCTTGGACAGGGGGTTCCACAATGAGCAGTTCTTC.

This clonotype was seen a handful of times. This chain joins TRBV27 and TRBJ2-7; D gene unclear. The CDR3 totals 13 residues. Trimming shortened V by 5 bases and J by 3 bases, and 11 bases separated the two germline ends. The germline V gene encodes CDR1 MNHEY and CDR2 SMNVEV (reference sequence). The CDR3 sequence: CASSPRRGYEQYV. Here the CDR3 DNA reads TGTGCCAGCAGTCCCAGGCGCGGCTACGAGCAGTACGTC.